These 26 T cell receptor beta chains originate from one sample sequenced in a study of identical twins. TCRdb reprocessed the 5' RACE reads via MiXCR and lists one record per CDR3 protein. The table has some 320,000 distinct CDR3 sequences, more than 9% seen once; the top ten hold around 7.2%. Another study also made use of these data, one on yellow fever vaccine responses in identical twins.

The sample consisted of CD8+ T cells sorted from blood. These receptors came from a woman aged 18-30 years in good health.

The chain combines TRBV10-3 with TRBJ1-1; D uncertain. Trimming removed 2 bases from V and 0 bases from J, with 4 bases in between. This CDR3 has 13 residues. CDR1 ENHRY and CDR2 SYGVKD come from the germline V gene. The CDR3 DNA sequence: TGTGCCATCAGTGAGAAGTTGAACACTGAAGCTTTCTTT. Amino acid sequence: CAISEKLNTEAFF.

The chain carries TRBV7-9 and TRBJ1-5; no definite D call. V gave up 4 bases and J gave up 4 bases, with 5 bases separating them. This CDR3 region has 12 residues. Germline values: CDR1 SEHNR, CDR2 FQNEAQ (reference sequence). The DNA of the CDR3 is TGTGCCAGCAGCTACGAAAATCAGCCCCAGCATTTT. Amino acid sequence: CASSYENQPQHF.

The chain recombines TRBV20-1 with TRBJ2-1, with D possibly matching TRBD2 (7 bases). Germline V gene sequence: CDR1 DFQATT, CDR2 SNEGSKA (reference sequence). This CDR3 comprises 14 residues. V was pared by 3 bases and J by 2 bases, with 11 bases between. CDR3 residues: CSASGGQAYNEQFF. CDR3 nucleotide sequence: TGCAGTGCTAGCGGGGGGCAGGCCTACAATGAGCAGTTCTTC.

The chain carries TRBV6-4 and TRBJ2-2; TRBD1 is a possible D gene (6 bases). Germline loops: CDR1 MRHNA, CDR2 SNTAGT. V was shortened by 6 bases and J by 6 bases, with 11 bases between the two germline ends. This CDR3 is built from 13 residues. The CDR3: CASSQDSPGELFF. The CDR3 bases are TGTGCCAGCAGCCAGGACAGCCCCGGGGAGCTGTTTTTT.

This clonotype has only a few counts. This rearrangement joins TRBV12-3 or TRBV12-4 to TRBJ1-2, with D tentatively TRBD1 (6 bases). V dropped 3 bases and J dropped 4 bases, with 12 bases sitting between them. This CDR3 contains 14 residues. The CDR3 spells CASSFGQLLYGYTF. CDR3 sequence (DNA): TGTGCCAGCAGTTTCGGACAGCTTCTCTATGGCTACACCTTC.

This clonotype was observed a handful of times. V is TRBV12-3 or TRBV12-4 and J is TRBJ2-7; D is perhaps TRBD1 or TRBD2 (5 bases each). V shed 2 bases and J shed 3 bases, with 14 bases lying between them. This CDR3 has 15 residues. CDR3 in DNA: TGTGCCAGCAGTTTACTTGGGACCGCGAGCTACGAGCAGTACTTC. Translation: CASSLLGTASYEQYF.

The CDR3 DNA reads as TGTGCCAGCAGCTTCGGTGGTGCACTAGCCGCTCAAGAGACCCAGTACTTC. It translates to CASSFGGALAAQETQYF. The chain carries TRBV5-4 and TRBJ2-5; possible D gene TRBD2, 6 bases. The V end was cut by 2 bases, the J end by 2 bases, with 19 bases between. The CDR3 has 17 amino acids. Per the germline V gene, CDR1 is SGHNT and CDR2 is YYREEE (reference sequence).

This clonotype was seen a handful of times. This chain uses TRBV3-1 with TRBJ2-5, with a weak D call TRBD2 (6 bases). V was shortened by 3 bases and J by 0 bases, with 11 bases between the two germline ends. In germline, CDR1 is LGHDT, CDR2 YNNKEL (reference sequence). This CDR3 comprises 15 residues. In DNA form, the CDR3 reads TGTGCCAGCAGCCAGGGGGAGGATTACCAAGAGACCCAGTACTTC. It specifies CASSQGEDYQETQYF.

This clonotype was picked up a small number of times. The chain has TRBV2 and TRBJ2-5; possibly TRBD1 for D (6 bases). This CDR3 has 16 residues. Germline assignment: CDR1 SNHLY and CDR2 FYNNEI. The V gene lost 4 bases and the J gene lost 4 bases, with 19 bases spanning the gap. CDR3 sequence: CASSVSRGTLGETQYF. CDR3 nucleotides: TGTGCCAGCAGTGTATCCCGAGGGACATTAGGAGAGACCCAGTACTTC.

V gene TRBV3-1 combines with J gene TRBJ2-5; D call uncertain. The germline CDR1 and CDR2 sequences are LGHDT and YNNKEL (reference sequence). V was clipped by 4 bases and J by 4 bases, with 10 bases between them. The CDR3 runs 13 residues. The CDR3 coding sequence is TGTGCCAGCAGCCCCAGACTGACAGAGACCCAGTACTTC. Its protein product is CASSPRLTETQYF.

The rearrangement uses TRBV2 and TRBJ2-1; D is ambiguous. V was cut by 4 bases and J by 8 bases, with 9 bases left in between. The CDR3 length is 12 residues. Germline lookup yields CDR1 SNHLY and CDR2 FYNNEI. The CDR3 nucleotides read TGTGCCAGCAGTGGCCCAGCGCATGAGCAGTTCTTC. It translates to CASSGPAHEQFF.

The chain joins TRBV20-1 to TRBJ2-7, with unresolved D. Trimming cost V 0 bases and J 4 bases, with 19 bases left between them. Looked up from germline, CDR1 is DFQATT and CDR2 is SNEGSKA (reference sequence). The CDR3 covers 16 residues. The CDR3 is CSARDRSAVTVYEQYF. In nucleotides, the CDR3 is TGCAGTGCTAGAGATCGGTCGGCGGTCACCGTATACGAGCAGTACTTC.

The rearrangement uses TRBV9 and TRBJ1-1, with a possible D match to TRBD1 (6 bases). Germline-derived CDR1 and CDR2 are SGDLS and YYNGEE. The CDR3 spans 16 residues. Trimming shortened V by 3 bases and J by 1 base, and 16 bases separated the two germline ends. Written as DNA, the CDR3 is TGTGCCAGCAGCGCCGAGGGAGGGGGGCAGAACACTGAAGCTTTCTTT. This gives the protein CASSAEGGGQNTEAFF. Supplemented by reference TRBV9 and TRBJ1-1, the full variable domain reads DSGVTQTPKHLITATGQRVTLRCSPRSGDLSVYWYQQSLDQGLQFLIQYYNGEERAKGNILERFSAQQFPDLHSELNLSSLELGDSALYFCASSAEGGGQNTEAFFGQGTRLTVV.

This clonotype was detected ten times or more. J is TRBJ2-1 and V is TRBV24-1; TRBD2 agrees at 10 bases. Trimming removed 4 bases from V and 5 bases from J; junction bases left unmatched: 7. The germline V gene encodes CDR1 KGHDR and CDR2 SFDVKD. The CDR3 runs 16 residues. CDR3 in DNA: TGTGCCACCAGTGACCTCGGGACTAGCGAAAACAATGAGCAGTTCTTC. It is translated as CATSDLGTSENNEQFF.

This sequence joins TRBV4-1 and TRBJ1-4; D might be TRBD1 (5 bases). With 0 bases removed from V and 4 bases from J, the gap between germline ends came to 9 bases. The CDR3 has 15 residues. The V gene's germline CDR1 is MGHRA and CDR2 YSYEKL. The CDR3 is CASSQDPRGNEKLFF. The CDR3 region has the DNA TGCGCCAGCAGCCAAGATCCAAGGGGTAATGAAAAACTGTTTTTT.

This clonotype was seen a handful of times. In DNA, the CDR3 is TGTGCCAGCAGCGTAGGGTCGAGCAGGTCCTACTCCTACGAGCAGTACTTC. The encoded protein is CASSVGSSRSYSYEQYF. J is TRBJ2-7 and V is TRBV9; D remains ambiguous. Looked up from germline, CDR1 is SGDLS and CDR2 is YYNGEE. V was cut by 0 bases and J by 0 bases, with 16 bases left in between. The CDR3 is made up of 17 amino acids.

In this sample, this clonotype turned up many times. V is TRBV2 and J is TRBJ2-3; D call uncertain. The germline V gene encodes CDR1 SNHLY and CDR2 FYNNEI. The V end lost 10 bases, the J end lost 4 bases, and 9 bases lay between the germline ends. This CDR3 region has 11 residues. The chain's CDR3 is CAIDRPDTQYF. CDR3 in DNA: TGTGCCATAGACCGACCAGATACGCAGTATTTT.

This clonotype has more than one count but fewer than ten. The chain joins TRBV13 to TRBJ2-2, with TRBD2 identical over 7 bases. Germline trimming cut 5 bases from V and 8 bases from J; bases unmatched to any gene: 5. The CDR3 sequence is 13 residues long. The germline V gene encodes CDR1 PRHDT and CDR2 FYEKMQ (reference sequence). This chain's CDR3 is CASSDGLDGELFF. As DNA, the CDR3 is TGTGCCAGCAGCGACGGACTAGATGGGGAGCTGTTTTTT.

This clonotype occurred a few times. The chain recombines TRBV7-6 with TRBJ2-1; D perhaps matches TRBD1 (7 bases). Germline lookup yields CDR1 SGHVS and CDR2 FNYEAQ. CDR3 length equals 17 residues. Trimming shortened V by 2 bases and J by 6 bases, and 20 bases separated the two germline ends. This CDR3 is CASSLLQGGWTRNEQFF. CDR3 sequence (DNA): TGTGCCAGCAGCTTATTGCAGGGGGGATGGACGCGCAATGAGCAGTTCTTC.

The chain recombines TRBV28 with TRBJ2-7, with D unresolved. Per germline, CDR1 MDHEN and CDR2 SYDVKM. Trimming pared 6 bases from V and 5 bases from J, leaving 17 bases between. The CDR3 is 14 residues long. The CDR3 protein is CASRLVAGSNEQYF. The CDR3 nucleotides read TGTGCCAGCAGGTTAGTCGCAGGTAGTAACGAGCAGTACTTC. Filled out from reference TRBV28 and TRBJ2-7, the complete variable domain reads DVKVTQSSRYLVKRTGEKVFLECVQDMDHENMFWYRQDPGLGLRLIYFSYDVKMKEKGDIPEGYSVSREKKERFSLILESASTNQTSMYLCASRLVAGSNEQYFGPGTRLTVT.

This clonotype was seen many times. The chain employs TRBV6-4 and TRBJ1-1; D uncertain. CDR1 and CDR2 (germline): MRHNA, SNTAGT. V was trimmed by 3 bases and J by 5 bases, leaving 10 bases between them. The length of the CDR3 is 13 residues. The chain's CDR3 is CASSERSETEAFF. CDR3 sequence (DNA): TGTGCCAGCAGTGAACGATCGGAAACTGAAGCTTTCTTT.

The chain recombines TRBV29-1 with TRBJ1-1; D remains unclear. Germline lookup yields CDR1 SQVTM and CDR2 ANQGSEA. This CDR3 region has 13 residues. Trimming removed 4 bases at V and 2 bases at J, with 11 bases between. CDR3: CSVVPEDNTEAFF. Written as DNA, the CDR3 is TGCAGCGTTGTCCCAGAGGATAACACTGAAGCTTTCTTT.

This clonotype was counted a few times. The rearrangement uses TRBV27 and TRBJ2-1; 11 nucleotides match TRBD2. Germline assignment: CDR1 MNHEY and CDR2 SMNVEV (reference sequence). The CDR3 spans 15 residues. V lost 8 bases, J lost 5 bases, and 8 bases stayed unmatched. The CDR3 loop is CASYRSGLADNEQFF. The DNA of the CDR3 is TGTGCCAGCTACCGGTCGGGACTAGCGGACAATGAGCAGTTCTTC.

In regard to this clonotype: This may come from a read error, since a much larger clone is one base off. This chain connects TRBV12-3 or TRBV12-4 to TRBJ2-3, with TRBD1 as a possible D gene (5 bases). V lost 9 bases to trimming and J lost 6 bases, with 13 bases between them. This CDR3 has 12 amino acids. As DNA, the CDR3 is TGTGCCAGGAGTCCCTACAGGGATACGCAGTATTTT. As protein: CARSPYRDTQYF.

Many counts were recorded for this clonotype. This chain uses TRBV12-3 or TRBV12-4 with TRBJ2-5; no firm D call. Deletions cut 3 bases from V and 7 bases from J, with 6 bases between. The CDR3 contains 11 residues. The CDR3 nucleotides are TGTGCCAGCAGTTTTCCGGGGACCCAGTACTTC. This gives the protein CASSFPGTQYF.

This clonotype has only a few counts. The chain combines TRBV3-1 with TRBJ2-1; the match to TRBD2 covers 7 bases. There are 16 residues in the CDR3. The germline V gene encodes CDR1 LGHDT and CDR2 YNNKEL (reference sequence). Trimming removed 2 bases from V and 2 bases from J; junction bases left unmatched: 6. CDR3 DNA: TGTGCCAGCAGCCAATTCAGCGGGGCCCCCTACAATGAGCAGTTCTTC. Translating gives CASSQFSGAPYNEQFF.